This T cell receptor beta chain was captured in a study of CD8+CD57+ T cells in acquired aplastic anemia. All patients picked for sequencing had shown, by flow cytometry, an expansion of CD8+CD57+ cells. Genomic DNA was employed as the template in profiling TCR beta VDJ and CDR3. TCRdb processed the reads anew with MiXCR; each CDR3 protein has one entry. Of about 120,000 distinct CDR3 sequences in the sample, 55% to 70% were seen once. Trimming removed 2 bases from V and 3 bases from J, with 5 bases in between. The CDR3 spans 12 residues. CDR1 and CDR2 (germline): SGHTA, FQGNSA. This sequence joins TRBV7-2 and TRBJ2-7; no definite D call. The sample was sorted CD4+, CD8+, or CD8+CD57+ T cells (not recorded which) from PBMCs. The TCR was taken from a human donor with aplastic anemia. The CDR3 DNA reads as TGTGCCAGCAGCTTAACAGACTACGAGCAGTACTTC. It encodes CASSLTDYEQYF.